The clone carrying this T cell receptor beta chain turned up a few times. What it binds is unknown. The sample belongs to a study of spatial heterogeneity in lung cancer. Study-level information: A consistent excess of beta-chain over alpha-chain sequences was detected.

The CDR3 extends over 16 amino acids. Deletions cut 2 bases from V and 1 base from J, with 11 bases between. Germline-derived CDR1 and CDR2 are KGHSH and LQKENI. Study observations and caveats: Detection of ubiquitous tumor TCRs in blood was higher at resection than follow-up.

TCRdb independently ran MiXCR on the 5' RACE reads; one entry per CDR3 protein. This repertoire shows roughly 49,000 distinct CDR3 sequences, under 7.5% found once; its top ten account for about 2.6%. The time point denotes: sample taken at primary tumor resection. Without sorting, whole RNA was sequenced from tumor, nontumor lung or frozen PBMC. The starting material was PBMCs, obtained at surgery. V gene TRBV18 combines with J gene TRBJ2-2; D not certain. The clonotype comes from a female donor with early-stage non-small cell lung cancer. This CDR3 is CASSPIIWKNTGELFF. CDR3 bases: TGTGCCAGCTCACCAATCATCTGGAAGAACACCGGGGAGCTGTTTTTT.